This T cell receptor beta chain was identified during a study of T cells in localized non-small cell lung cancer (dated by TCRdb to 2020 to 2022). Turning to the overall study: T cell repertoires of approximately 250 early-stage NSCLC patients were analyzed, with tumors being compared against uninvolved tumor-adjacent lungs. The cohort comprised around 240 treatment-naïve NSCLC patients with resected, localized lung tumors. NSCLC patients had a mean age of approximately 72 years, and approximately 140 were male and over 85 female.

On the study overall, not on this receptor specifically: Because of the exploratory design, TCR variables were selected using unadjusted p-values without false-discovery rate correction. Longer overall survival was associated with higher blood T cell density, whereas shorter survival was associated with higher adjacent-lung clonality. Uninvolved tumor-adjacent lung showed the highest T cell clonality, higher than tumor, which suggests more focused antigenic responses in the uninvolved tumor-adjacent lung. Because multi-region tumor sequencing was not performed, intratumor heterogeneity could not be ruled out. A median of approximately 53 of the top 100 tumor clones turned up in the paired uninvolved adjacent lung, and about 28 of those clones also ranked among the top 100 of that same adjacent lung.

The germline V gene encodes CDR1 SEHNR and CDR2 FQNEAQ (reference sequence). Unmatched junction bases come to 7, with V trimmed by 4 bases and J by 5 bases. Counted from cysteine to phenylalanine, this CDR3 has 14 amino acids. Left in the record is the CDR3 DNA by itself, 42 bases read in frame from the first base. In regard to this clone: It has no known antigen specificity. Base qualities are missing; no much larger clone stands one base away.

The immunoSEQ Assay was used to sequence TCR beta CDR3 regions from DNA. The original pipeline was this. To compute T cell density, TCR beta template counts were normalized to usable DNA, which was estimated by amplifying housekeeping genes. Using the preseqR package, richness was estimated by extrapolating to 120,000 templates for tissue samples and 400,000 templates for PBMC samples. Clonality was defined by subtracting Pielou's evenness from one. Tissue-enriched TCRs were identified through differential abundance testing performed on productive amino-acid clonotypes, with a minimum total count of 5 and an alpha of 0.1. The Jaccard Index and the Morisita Overlap Index were used to measure how much the repertoires overlapped between compartments. GLIPH clustered TCR beta CDR3s with public tetramer-defined viral CDR3s; viral motifs required at least three viral sequences plus V-gene enrichment. The table was pulled from immuneACCESS by TCRdb, which kept in-frame rearrangements only. Such tables lose some clones; where checked, under half of the loss comes from unresolved V genes, and the rest has no known cause. The V and J calls and clone size are taken from that table; D and trimming were inferred from the DNA. Here the sample has around 41,000 clones; approximately 83% occur a single time. The ten largest make up almost 8% of the sample.

At diagnosis, peripheral blood, uninvolved tumor-adjacent lung and tumor were collected and stored as a combination of fresh-frozen and FFPE material. For TCR repertoire profiling, the blood samples were analyzed as peripheral blood mononuclear cells. The clonotype originates from a man between 40 and 69 years old with stage II lung adenocarcinoma. The sequences come from PBMCs, collected before any cancer treatment. This chain joins TRBV7-9 to TRBJ2-7; TRBD2 aligns with 8 central bases. The sequenced DNA is TGTGCCAGCAGCTCCGGACTAGCAGCCGACGAGCAGTACTTC. Its translation reads: CASSSGLAADEQYF.